The 8 T cell receptor beta chains presented below share a single source sample, sequenced in a study of T cells in tuberculosis. Repertoires were generated with immunoSEQ multiplex PCR, while TCRdb's copy carries only in-frame clones and drops some. The table has some 60,000 clones, 81% seen once; the top ten hold 13%. After thawing and overnight rest, PBMC were stained with GMM-loaded CD1B tetramer, viability dye and anti-CD3 for sorting. The CD1B tetramers carried C32 glucose monomycolate purified from Rhodococcus equi. Sequencing was done on a sample of CD1b-GMM tetramer-negative cells sorted from PBMCs. These TCRs come from an adult woman with latent tuberculosis.

The CDR3 protein is CATSRETRRYTF. CDR3 sequence (DNA): TGTGCCACCTCCCGGGAAACCCGGCGCTACACCTTC. V usage is TRBV19 and J usage is TRBJ1-2; D is undetermined. CDR3 length equals 12 residues. V dropped 10 bases and J dropped 9 bases, with 18 bases sitting between them. Germline V gene sequence: CDR1 LNHDA, CDR2 SQIVND (reference sequence).

The CDR3 reads CASSPLAGEGKFF. CDR3 nucleotides: TGTGCCAGCTCGCCTCTAGCGGGCGAGGGGAAGTTCTTC. The V and J genes are TRBV18 and TRBJ2-1, with 8 bases lining up with TRBD2. The CDR3 is made up of 13 amino acids. The germline CDR1 and CDR2 sequences are KGHSH and LQKENI. The junction had 12 bases not matched to a gene; V was cut back by 6 bases and J by 14 bases.

This clone was counted a few times. This chain links TRBV5-1 with TRBJ2-7; D uncertain. V was trimmed by 4 bases and J by 6 bases, leaving 11 bases between them. The CDR3 totals 12 residues. CDR1 and CDR2 from the germline V gene are SGHRS and YFSETQ. CDR3 sequence (DNA): TGCGCCAGCAGCCCAGGATTCGGCGAGCAGTACTTC. This gives the protein CASSPGFGEQYF.

In this sample, this clone turned up a few times. The CDR3 loop reads CASDSLTGDTQYF. CDR3 bases: TGCGCCAGCGACTCGTTAACGGGAGATACGCAGTATTTT. The J gene is TRBJ2-3, the V gene TRBV5-1; D remains ambiguous. The CDR3 totals 13 residues. V was trimmed by 7 bases and J by 5 bases, leaving 14 bases between them. The germline V gene encodes CDR1 SGHRS and CDR2 YFSETQ. Complete variable domain (other parts from reference TRBV5-1 and TRBJ2-3): KAGVTQTPRYLIKTRGQQVTLSCSPISGHRSVSWYQQTPGQGLQFLFEYFSETQRNKGNFPGRFSGRQFSNSRSEMNVSTLELGDSALYLCASDSLTGDTQYFGPGTRLTVL.

The V call is TRBV7-8, the J call TRBJ1-2, with 7 positions matching TRBD1. This CDR3 spans 16 amino acids. Germline assignment: CDR1 SGHVS and CDR2 FQNEAQ. Trimming cost V 4 bases and J 8 bases; bases outside gene matches: 16. The CDR3 spells CASSSRPRSDRDGYTF. In nucleotides, the CDR3 is TGTGCCAGCAGCTCCAGACCCCGCTCCGACAGGGACGGCTACACCTTC.

The chain combines TRBV19 with TRBJ2-2, with 11 bases identical to TRBD2. Germline V gives CDR1 LNHDA, CDR2 SQIVND (reference sequence). The CDR3 length is 16 residues. J gave up 6 bases and V 3 bases, and 6 bases lay outside the gene matches. The DNA for the CDR3 is TGTGCCAGTAGTATCTCGACTAGCGGGGCCCCCGGGGAGCTGTTTTTT. Translating it yields CASSISTSGAPGELFF.

V and J are TRBV10-2 and TRBJ2-2; TRBD2 might be the D (7 bases). Trimming removed 6 bases at V and 4 bases at J, with 15 bases between. From germline, CDR1 is WSHSY and CDR2 SAAADI. The CDR3 runs 15 residues. In DNA form, the CDR3 reads TGCGCCAGCAGAGAGGGGGGGTACGGCACCGGGGAGCTGTTTTTT. This gives the protein CASREGGYGTGELFF.

The chain combines TRBV9 with TRBJ1-1; D is uncertain. V was pared by 8 bases and J by 6 bases, with 17 bases between. This CDR3 has 13 amino acids. Per germline, CDR1 SGDLS and CDR2 YYNGEE. CDR3 DNA: TGTGCCAGTTCGTCTAGGGTGAGGGCTGAAGCTTTCTTT. Amino acids: CASSSRVRAEAFF.